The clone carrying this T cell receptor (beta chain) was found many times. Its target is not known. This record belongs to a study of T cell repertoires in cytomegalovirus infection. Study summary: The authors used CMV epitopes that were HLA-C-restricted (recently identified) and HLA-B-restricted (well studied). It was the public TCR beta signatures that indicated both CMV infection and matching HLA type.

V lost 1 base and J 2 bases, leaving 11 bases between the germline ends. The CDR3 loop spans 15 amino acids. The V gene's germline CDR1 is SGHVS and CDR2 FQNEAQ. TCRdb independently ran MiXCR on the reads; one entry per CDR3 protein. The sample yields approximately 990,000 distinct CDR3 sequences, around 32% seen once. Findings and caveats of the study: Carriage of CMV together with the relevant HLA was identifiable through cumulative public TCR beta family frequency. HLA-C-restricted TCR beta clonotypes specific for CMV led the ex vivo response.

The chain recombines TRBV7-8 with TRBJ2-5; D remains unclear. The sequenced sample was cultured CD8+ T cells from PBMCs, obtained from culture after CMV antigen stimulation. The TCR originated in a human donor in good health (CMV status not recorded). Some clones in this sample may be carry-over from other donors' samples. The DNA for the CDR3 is TGTGCCAGCAGCTTAGGCGAGAGCCAACAAGAGACCCAGTACTTC. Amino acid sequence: CASSLGESQQETQYF.